A selection of T cell receptor beta chains follows, all from one sample in a study of blood T cell repertoires in COVID-19. Sequencing used immunoSEQ multiplex PCR; TCRdb keeps in-frame clones, though not all of them. The table has 70,000 or so clones, 82% seen once; the top ten hold roughly a sixth. The sequencing sample was made of peripheral blood. The receptors shown here come from a human donor in a cohort sampled during active COVID-19. The CDR3 runs from the conserved cysteine through the conserved F or W. Only part of the rows carry a size: once, few, many, or a class if the clone is expanded.

cdr3_aa: CASSLGDTEQYF
v_call: TRBV7-8
j_call: TRBJ2-7
clone_size: NA

cdr3_aa: CASSLDTGSLRFF
v_call: TRBV5-1
j_call: TRBJ2-1
clone_size: few

cdr3_aa: CATSRYSLGAGADTDTQYF
v_call: TRBV15
j_call: TRBJ2-3
clone_size: NA

cdr3_aa: CASSLMQGPGNTIYF
v_call: TRBV7-9
j_call: TRBJ1-3
clone_size: NA

cdr3_aa: CASSPPDRGPYEQYF
v_call: TRBV18
j_call: TRBJ2-7
clone_size: NA

cdr3_aa: CASSGRGTYGYTF
v_call: TRBV2
j_call: TRBJ1-2
clone_size: NA

cdr3_aa: CASSVNEKLFF
v_call: TRBV5-6
j_call: TRBJ1-4
clone_size: NA

cdr3_aa: CASSPDSNNQPQHF
v_call: TRBV7-9
j_call: TRBJ1-5
clone_size: NA

cdr3_aa: CASSPGTRGNEQFF
v_call: TRBV5-1
j_call: TRBJ2-1
clone_size: NA

cdr3_aa: CASSLDRAGEQFF
v_call: TRBV5-4
j_call: TRBJ2-1
clone_size: NA

cdr3_aa: CASSLDRTSGANVLTF
v_call: TRBV7-8
j_call: TRBJ2-6
clone_size: NA

cdr3_aa: CAISRTGGKYEQYF
v_call: TRBV10-3
j_call: TRBJ2-7
clone_size: NA

cdr3_aa: CASSQGLSVYEQYF
v_call: TRBV4-3
j_call: TRBJ2-7
clone_size: NA

cdr3_aa: CASSPRAIIQETQYF
v_call: TRBV4-1
j_call: TRBJ2-5
clone_size: NA

cdr3_aa: CATLTTGKGNTEAFF
v_call: TRBV6-5
j_call: TRBJ1-1
clone_size: once

cdr3_aa: CASRSSYEQYF
v_call: TRBV6-5
j_call: TRBJ2-7
clone_size: NA

cdr3_aa: CASSLDRGQAQYF
v_call: TRBV5-1
j_call: TRBJ2-7
clone_size: NA

cdr3_aa: CASKGSYNSPLHF
v_call: TRBV2
j_call: TRBJ1-6
clone_size: NA

cdr3_aa: CASRTGYYGYTF
v_call: TRBV12-3/TRBV12-4
j_call: TRBJ1-2
clone_size: NA

cdr3_aa: CSARQGSSYEQYF
v_call: TRBV29-1
j_call: TRBJ2-7
clone_size: once

cdr3_aa: CASSLGTHIYEQYF
v_call: TRBV27
j_call: TRBJ2-7
clone_size: NA

cdr3_aa: CASSLPREDSVIRRDPNTGELFF
v_call: TRBV2
j_call: TRBJ2-2
clone_size: NA

cdr3_aa: CASSQDGAGTAGNTIYF
v_call: TRBV4-1
j_call: TRBJ1-3
clone_size: NA